The T cell receptor (beta chain) described here comes from a study of spatial heterogeneity in lung cancer. This clonotype has at least ten counts. Its cognate antigen is unknown. This sample's time point: sample taken at primary tumor resection. This CDR3 has 14 residues. Trimming cost V 2 bases and J 4 bases, with 14 bases left between them. Per the germline V gene, CDR1 is SQVTM and CDR2 is ANQGSEA. From the 5' RACE reads, TCRdb called clonotypes with MiXCR, one entry per CDR3 protein. The sample consists of roughly 17,000 distinct CDR3 sequences, roughly 6% of them appearing once. General study results and limits: Tracking of tumor mutation counts was seen in expanded intratumoral alpha and beta TCR counts.

The J gene is TRBJ1-2, the V gene TRBV29-1, with a tentative D call TRBD1 (5 bases). The sequences come from lung tumor tissue, collected at surgery. This clonotype was obtained from a male donor with early-stage non-small cell lung cancer. CDR3 nucleotide sequence: TGCAGCGTTGAACCCCAGGGAAGACCCTATGGCTACACCTTC. Amino acid sequence: CSVEPQGRPYGYTF.